The T cell receptor (beta chain) described here comes from a study of blood T cell repertoires in COVID-19. Whole-study context: Both acute and convalescent COVID-19 samples were obtained from the United States, Italy and Spain.

In the original workflow: Counts of nucleated cells, estimated from reference gene primer amplification, were obtained. Sequencing was performed with immunoSEQ multiplex PCR; in TCRdb, only in-frame clones are kept and a portion is missing. Clone size and V and J calls were adopted from that table, with D and trimming inferred from the DNA. Altogether a few hundred thousand clones are present, 87% being singletons, with the ten largest covering approximately 5.7%. Grouping used clinical history reported by participants in a survey and questionnaire. The V end was cut by 8 bases, the J end by 1 base, with 12 bases between. This CDR3 contains 14 residues. The germline CDR1 and CDR2 sequences are LNHDA and SQIVND (reference sequence).

The sequence was obtained from a woman aged 40 to 50 who had recovered from COVID-19. The specimen sequenced was PBMCs or T cells enriched from blood (not recorded which). V gene TRBV19 combines with J gene TRBJ2-1; D perhaps matches TRBD1 (5 bases). CDR3 in amino acids: CASVRAGSYNEQFF. CDR3 bases: TGTGCCAGTGTTAGGGCAGGGTCCTACAATGAGCAGTTCTTC.